A single sample is the source of the 11 T cell receptor beta chains below, sequenced in a study of long-term antiretroviral therapy in people with HIV. At the survey level, the v3.0 immunoSEQ assay was run. TCRdb's table, derived via immunoSEQ multiplex PCR, lists solely in-frame clones and lacks some. This sample has fewer than 30,000 clones, with about 96% found just once. The starting material was unsorted PBMCs, obtained 5.3 years after starting antiretroviral therapy. All receptors come from a man aged 25-45 years with HIV.

This clone has a single count. The chain has TRBV7-8 and TRBJ2-2; TRBD2 agrees at 7 bases. Germline CDR1 reads SGHVS; CDR2 reads FQNEAQ. CDR3 length: 15 residues. V lost 1 base and J lost 5; bases outside the gene matches: 4. CDR3 amino acids: CASSLEVGGTGELFF. DNA of the CDR3: TGTGCCAGCAGCTTAGAAGTGGGGGGGACCGGGGAGCTGTTTTTT.

The chain combines TRBV19 with TRBJ1-2, with TRBD1 as a possible D gene (6 bases). The CDR3 runs to 14 residues. The germline CDR1 and CDR2 sequences are LNHDA and SQIVND (reference sequence). Trimming removed 2 bases at V and 2 bases at J, with 9 bases between. The CDR3: CASSIIGQNYGYTF. The CDR3 DNA sequence: TGTGCCAGTAGTATAATTGGACAGAACTATGGCTACACCTTC. Full variable domain (remainder filled in from reference TRBV19 and TRBJ1-2): DGGITQSPKYLFRKEGQNVTLSCEQNLNHDAMYWYRQDPGQGLRLIYYSQIVNDFQKGDIAEGYSVSREKKESFPLTVTSAQKNPTAFYLCASSIIGQNYGYTFGSGTRLTVV.

The V gene is TRBV6-1, the J gene TRBJ2-7; D is perhaps TRBD2 (6 bases). The germline V gene encodes CDR1 MNHNS and CDR2 SASEGT. The CDR3 contains 12 residues. Trimming left V 10 bases short and J 7 bases short, with 17 bases between. CDR3 residues: CATFGTFREQYF. CDR3 in DNA: TGTGCCACCTTCGGGACTTTTCGGGAGCAGTACTTC.

This rearrangement joins TRBV14 to TRBJ2-5; 8 positions agree with TRBD2. The CDR3 spans 17 residues. With 4 bases clipped from V and 4 bases from J, the junction kept 14 bases outside the gene matches. From germline, CDR1 is SGHDN and CDR2 FVKESK. In nucleotides, the CDR3 is TGTGCCAGCAGCCCCCTCCGGAACAGCGGGGGCCCAGAGACCCAGTACTTC. Translating it yields CASSPLRNSGGPETQYF.

The rearrangement uses TRBV9 and TRBJ2-5; no clear D gene. Germline CDR1 is SGDLS and CDR2 is YYNGEE. The CDR3 spans 13 residues. V was trimmed by 0 bases and J by 5 bases, leaving 8 bases between them. CDR3 in DNA: TGTGCCAGCAGCGTAGCCCCTCAGGAGACCCAGTACTTC. This encodes CASSVAPQETQYF.

This chain connects TRBV9 to TRBJ2-1; TRBD2 matches at 10 bases. Germline V gives CDR1 SGDLS, CDR2 YYNGEE. This CDR3 spans 17 amino acids. Losses at the gene ends were 3 bases for V and 10 bases for J; bases not matched to a gene: 16. The CDR3 DNA follows: TGTGCCAGCAGCGATCAATCGGGGAGCGGGAGGGCGTGGGAGCAGTTCTTC. Protein product: CASSDQSGSGRAWEQFF.

This chain uses TRBV5-6 with TRBJ2-5, with 10 bases matching TRBD1. Germline CDR1 reads SGHDT; CDR2 reads YYEEEE. With 4 bases clipped from V and 5 bases from J, the junction kept 11 bases outside the gene matches. The CDR3 totals 16 residues. CDR3 amino acids: CASSLFRDRGSETQYF. In DNA form, the CDR3 reads TGTGCCAGCAGCCTATTTCGGGACAGGGGAAGCGAGACCCAGTACTTC.

The V and J genes are TRBV2 and TRBJ1-3, with D possibly TRBD1 on 6 matching bases. The CDR3 runs 15 residues. In germline, CDR1 is SNHLY, CDR2 FYNNEI. The V gene lost 6 bases and the J gene lost 0 bases, with 12 bases spanning the gap. The CDR3 sequence: CASRRTDSSGNTIYF. CDR3 sequence (DNA): TGTGCCAGCAGAAGGACAGACAGCTCTGGAAACACCATATATTTT.

The genes are TRBV7-9 and TRBJ1-1, with 7 bases identical to TRBD1. Germline loops: CDR1 SEHNR, CDR2 FQNEAQ (reference sequence). CDR3 length: 14 residues. V was clipped by 5 bases and J by 5 bases; unmatched bases: 8. CDR3 loop: CASSQRTGGTEAFF. The CDR3 DNA follows: TGTGCCAGCAGCCAGCGGACAGGCGGAACTGAAGCTTTCTTT.

The V gene is TRBV7-8, the J gene TRBJ2-7; weak D call: TRBD2 (5 bases). The CDR3 is made up of 13 amino acids. Trimming removed 5 bases from V and 3 bases from J, with 11 bases in between. CDR1 is SGHVS and CDR2 is FQNEAQ in the germline V gene. CDR3 sequence: CASSLWTGYEQYF. Here the CDR3 DNA reads TGTGCCAGCAGCCTCTGGACTGGCTACGAGCAGTACTTC.

The chain recombines TRBV25-1 with TRBJ2-5, with 9 positions matching TRBD2. Germline V gene data show CDR1 as MGHDK and CDR2 as SYGVNS. The CDR3 is 18 amino acids. The ends lost 5 bases at V and 9 bases at J; junction bases unmatched: 22. The CDR3 sequence is CASSRRNPRTSEIGAQYF. In nucleotides, the CDR3 is TGTGCCAGCAGTCGAAGAAACCCTCGGACTAGCGAGATCGGAGCCCAGTACTTC.